This entry lists 19 T cell receptor beta chains sequenced from one sample in a study of CD8 T cells in ankylosing spondylitis. MiXCR, run by TCRdb on the 5' RACE reads, gives a single entry per CDR3 protein. This table has about 340,000 distinct CDR3 sequences, 20% appearing once. The sample comprised blood, either unsorted or a sorted T cell fraction (not recorded which). Receptors originate from a male donor with ankylosing spondylitis or in good health (not recorded which).

The sample holds a few counts of this clonotype. The rearrangement joins TRBV4-1 to TRBJ2-7, with D possibly matching TRBD2 (7 bases). The ends were cut back, 0 bases at V and 5 bases at J, with 14 bases in the middle. The germline V gene encodes CDR1 MGHRA and CDR2 YSYEKL. CDR3 size: 15 residues. In DNA form, the CDR3 reads TGCGCCAGCAGCCAAGATAGGGGGGGGCACAACGAGCAGTACTTC. Its protein is CASSQDRGGHNEQYF.

J is TRBJ2-5 and V is TRBV13; either TRBD1 or TRBD2 may supply D (5 bases each). This CDR3 has 15 amino acids. V lost 2 bases, J lost 0 bases, and 10 bases lay in between. CDR1 and CDR2 from the germline V gene are PRHDT and FYEKMQ (reference sequence). CDR3 loop: CASSLTTGHQETQYF. The DNA for the CDR3 is TGTGCCAGCAGCTTAACTACGGGACACCAAGAGACCCAGTACTTC.

The chain links TRBV5-6 to TRBJ2-1; weak D call: TRBD1 (5 bases). The CDR3 loop spans 17 amino acids. The germline V gene has CDR1 SGHDT and CDR2 YYEEEE. The V end lost 3 bases, the J end lost 2 bases, and 18 bases lay between the germline ends. In DNA, the CDR3 is TGTGCCAGCAGCTCGGGTGTAGGGGTCAGTCCCTACAATGAGCAGTTCTTC. It translates to CASSSGVGVSPYNEQFF.

The chain employs TRBV18 and TRBJ1-4; D unresolved. Germline CDR1 and CDR2: KGHSH and LQKENI. CDR3 size: 15 residues. Between the trimmed V and J ends, which lost 0 bases and 2 bases, there was a span of 7 bases. The CDR3 nucleotides are TGTGCCAGCTCACCACCCGCGGCTACTAATGAAAAACTGTTTTTT. Translation gives CASSPPAATNEKLFF.

This clonotype was counted only a few times. This sequence joins TRBV5-6 and TRBJ2-1; D not resolved. Trimming took 1 base from V and 1 from J, leaving 12 bases between them. This CDR3 spans 16 amino acids. The germline V gene has CDR1 SGHDT and CDR2 YYEEEE. CDR3 sequence: CASSLPQGWSYNEQFF. In DNA form, the CDR3 reads TGTGCCAGCAGCTTGCCACAAGGGTGGTCCTACAATGAGCAGTTCTTC. Using reference TRBV5-6 and TRBJ2-1 for the parts outside the CDR3, the full variable domain is DAGVTQSPTHLIKTRGQQVTLRCSPKSGHDTVSWYQQALGQGPQFIFQYYEEEERQRGNFPDRFSGHQFPNYSSELNVNALLLGDSALYLCASSLPQGWSYNEQFFGPGTRLTVL.

This clonotype has only a few counts. In DNA, the CDR3 is TGCGCCAGCAGCCAACTAGAGCGGAGCAATGAAAAACTGTTTTTT. Translated, it gives CASSQLERSNEKLFF. The chain is built from TRBV4-1 and TRBJ1-4; D unresolved. Germline loops: CDR1 MGHRA, CDR2 YSYEKL. This CDR3 has 15 amino acids. V lost 2 bases to trimming and J lost 5 bases, with 12 bases between them.

This chain links TRBV29-1 with TRBJ1-2; 8 nucleotides align to TRBD1. V lost 6 bases and J lost 8; bases outside the gene matches: 14. CDR3 length: 14 amino acids. Germline CDR1 and CDR2: SQVTM and ANQGSEA. CDR3 sequence (DNA): TGCAGCGTCCCGGACAGGGCCCGTGCGAGAGGCTACACCTTC. Translating gives CSVPDRARARGYTF.

V is TRBV12-3 or TRBV12-4 and J is TRBJ2-5, with D tentatively TRBD2 (6 bases). V was trimmed by 7 bases and J by 5 bases, leaving 11 bases between them. This CDR3 contains 12 residues. This CDR3 is CASTLRGETQYF. The CDR3 bases are TGTGCCAGCACCCTCCGGGGGGAGACCCAGTACTTC.

The J gene is TRBJ2-5, the V gene TRBV7-2; D uncertain. This CDR3 is built from 15 residues. V was shortened by 6 bases and J by 5 bases, with 19 bases between the two germline ends. Germline CDR1 is SGHTA and CDR2 is FQGNSA. CDR3 DNA: TGTGCCAGCAGGCTTATACTTGAACTACAGGAGACCCAGTACTTC. Encoded protein: CASRLILELQETQYF.

The gene calls are TRBV7-9 and TRBJ2-3; 13 bases align to TRBD2. The CDR3 consists of 14 residues. Unmatched junction bases numbered 3, after V lost 0 bases and J lost 12 bases. CDR1 SEHNR and CDR2 FQNEAQ come from the germline V gene (reference sequence). This chain's CDR3 is CASSLATSGGLQYF. The CDR3 DNA reads as TGTGCCAGCAGCTTAGCGACTAGCGGGGGGCTCCAGTATTTT. Combining the CDR3 with reference TRBV7-9 and TRBJ2-3 gives the whole variable domain DTGVSQNPRHKITKRGQNVTFRCDPISEHNRLYWYRQTLGQGPEFLTYFQNEAQLEKSRLLSDRFSAERPKGSFSTLEIQRTEQGDSAMYLCASSLATSGGLQYFGPGTRLTVL.

The chain links TRBV2 to TRBJ2-5; D is undetermined. Germline lookup yields CDR1 SNHLY and CDR2 FYNNEI. CDR3 length: 14 residues. Trimming stripped 8 bases from V and 2 bases from J, with 15 bases between. CDR3 DNA sequence: TGTGCCAGCGAACGAGGAAATGCGCAAGAGACCCAGTACTTC. It codes for CASERGNAQETQYF.

This chain connects TRBV20-1 to TRBJ2-7; D is perhaps TRBD1 (5 bases). V lost 0 bases and J lost 4, with 7 bases in between. From germline, CDR1 is DFQATT and CDR2 SNEGSKA (reference sequence). The CDR3 consists of 12 residues. The CDR3 region is CSAREGRYEQYF. For the CDR3, the DNA is TGCAGTGCTAGAGAGGGGCGTTACGAGCAGTACTTC.

The genes are TRBV25-1 and TRBJ2-2, with 9 bases lining up with TRBD1. The CDR3 length is 15 residues. CDR1 and CDR2 (germline): MGHDK, SYGVNS. The J segment lost 4 bases and the V segment lost 2 bases, leaving 2 bases of the junction unmatched. CDR3 in DNA: TGTGCCAGCAGTGAAGTGGACAGGGGCACCGGGGAGCTGTTTTTT. Residues: CASSEVDRGTGELFF.

V and J are TRBV5-4 and TRBJ2-1, with 7 bases matching TRBD2. J gave up 1 base and V 2 bases, and 6 bases lay outside the gene matches. Germline CDR1 is SGHNT and CDR2 is YYREEE (reference sequence). This CDR3 comprises 16 residues. In DNA form, the CDR3 reads TGTGCCAGCAGCTTAGCGCGGGGGTCTTCCTACAATGAGCAGTTCTTC. Its translation is CASSLARGSSYNEQFF. Based on the CDR3 plus reference TRBV5-4 and TRBJ2-1, the full variable domain is ETGVTQSPTHLIKTRGQQVTLRCSSQSGHNTVSWYQQALGQGPQFIFQYYREEENGRGNFPPRFSGLQFPNYSSELNVNALELDDSALYLCASSLARGSSYNEQFFGPGTRLTVL.

The chain couples TRBV5-1 to TRBJ2-2, with no clear D. The ends were cut back, 0 bases at V and 1 base at J, with 7 bases in the middle. Germline V gene data show CDR1 as SGHRS and CDR2 as YFSETQ. This CDR3 spans 15 amino acids. This CDR3 reads CASSLGELNTGELFF. As DNA, the CDR3 is TGCGCCAGCAGCTTGGGGGAACTGAACACCGGGGAGCTGTTTTTT.

This clonotype was seen just once. This sequence joins TRBV4-1 and TRBJ2-7; 12 positions agree with TRBD2. The CDR3 is made up of 16 amino acids. CDR1 and CDR2 (germline): MGHRA, YSYEKL. With 3 bases clipped from V and 1 base from J, the junction kept 4 bases outside the gene matches. The CDR3 spells CASSHLLAGGSYEQYF. In nucleotides, the CDR3 is TGCGCCAGCAGCCATCTACTAGCGGGGGGATCCTACGAGCAGTACTTC.

In its sample, this clonotype was seen a few times. The V and J genes are TRBV6-1 and TRBJ2-7; 10 nucleotides align to TRBD1. V dropped 6 bases and J dropped 4; count of bases not matched to a gene: 6. The V gene's germline CDR1 is MNHNS and CDR2 SASEGT. The CDR3 is 14 residues long. In DNA, the CDR3 is TGTGCCAGCAGCCCCTGGACAGGGGGGTACGAGCAGTACTTC. Translating gives CASSPWTGGYEQYF.

V is TRBV3-1 and J is TRBJ2-3; 11 bases line up with TRBD2. There are 17 residues in the CDR3. Trimming removed 4 bases from V and 6 bases from J; junction bases left unmatched: 12. Germline loops: CDR1 LGHDT, CDR2 YNNKEL (reference sequence). The CDR3 DNA is TGTGCCAGCAGCCGACTTAGCGGGGGGGCCTCGGGGGATACGCAGTATTTT. Its translation is CASSRLSGGASGDTQYF.

J is TRBJ2-5 and V is TRBV7-8, with TRBD2 matching 8 bases. The V gene's germline CDR1 is SGHVS and CDR2 FQNEAQ. This CDR3 region has 14 residues. Unmatched junction bases numbered 12, after V lost 6 bases and J lost 9 bases. This chain's CDR3 is CASRAEGGRGAQYF. CDR3 nucleotide sequence: TGTGCCAGCAGGGCAGAGGGGGGGCGGGGGGCCCAGTACTTC. The full variable domain, in which reference TRBV7-8 and TRBJ2-5 provide the parts outside the CDR3, is GAGVSQSPRYKVAKRGQDVALRCDPISGHVSLFWYQQALGQGPEFLTYFQNEAQLDKSGLPSDRFFAERPEGSVSTLKIQRTQQEDSAVYLCASRAEGGRGAQYFGPGTRLLVL.